This TCR beta chain was documented in a study of T-cell reconstitution after alpha-beta-depleted transplantation in children. Per the germline V gene, CDR1 is GTSNPN and CDR2 is SVGIG (reference sequence). The CDR3 contains 13 residues. The V end lost 0 bases, the J end lost 8 bases, and 10 bases lay between the germline ends. Preparation of the TCRbeta library involved a method that used unique molecular identifiers. Via MiXCR, TCRdb re-called the PCR reads, giving one row per CDR3 protein. The table lists 530,000 or so distinct CDR3 sequences, roughly a quarter of them singletons. The chain carries TRBV30 and TRBJ1-4; no clear D. The source was PBMCs, collected before TCRalphabeta/CD19-depleted stem cell transplant. The source of this sequence is a boy in the first two years of life with Wiskott-Aldrich syndrome, due to receive a stem cell transplant. The CDR3 DNA reads as TGTGCCTGGAGTGTACGGGGTCGCGAAAAACTGTTTTTT. It codes for CAWSVRGREKLFF.